This TCR beta chain was captured in a study of blood T cell repertoires in COVID-19. This clone was recorded once. CDR3 length: 18 residues. After removal of 5 bases from V and 0 bases from J, the junction contained 9 bases not matched to a gene. Germline V lookup: CDR1 LNHDA, CDR2 SQIVND (reference sequence). The repertoire was sequenced with immunoSEQ multiplex PCR; TCRdb's copy has only in-frame clones and lacks some. This sample has some 260,000 clones, with around 82% found just once. The V and J genes are TRBV19 and TRBJ1-5; the match to TRBD1 covers 11 bases. Sequenced: peripheral blood. The origin of this receptor is a woman under 30 with acute or convalescent COVID-19. CDR3 sequence reads: CASSRTGTGGNSNQPQHF. In DNA form, the CDR3 reads TGTGCCAGTAGTCGAACCGGGACAGGGGGTAATAGCAATCAGCCCCAGCATTTT. The full variable domain, completed using reference TRBV19 and TRBJ1-5, is DGGITQSPKYLFRKEGQNVTLSCEQNLNHDAMYWYRQDPGQGLRLIYYSQIVNDFQKGDIAEGYSVSREKKESFPLTVTSAQKNPTAFYLCASSRTGTGGNSNQPQHFGDGTRLSIL.